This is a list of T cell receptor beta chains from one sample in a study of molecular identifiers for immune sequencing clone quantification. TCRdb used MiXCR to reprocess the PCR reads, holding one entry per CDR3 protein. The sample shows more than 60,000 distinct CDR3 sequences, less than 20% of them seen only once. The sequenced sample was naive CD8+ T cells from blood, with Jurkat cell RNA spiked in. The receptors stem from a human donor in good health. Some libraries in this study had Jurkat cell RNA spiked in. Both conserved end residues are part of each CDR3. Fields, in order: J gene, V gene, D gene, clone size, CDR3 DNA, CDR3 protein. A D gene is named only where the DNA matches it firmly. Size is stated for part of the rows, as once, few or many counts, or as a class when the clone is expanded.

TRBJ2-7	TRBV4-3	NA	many	TGCGCCAGCAGCCAAGAGCCAGGGGGAGGCTACGAGCAGTACTTC	CASSQEPGGGYEQYF
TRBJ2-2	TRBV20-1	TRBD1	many	TGCAGTGCTAGAGCTTTCGGACAGGGGGCCCTCACCGGGGAGCTGTTTTTT	CSARAFGQGALTGELFF
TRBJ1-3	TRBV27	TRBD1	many	TGTGCCAGCAGATCAGCAGGGGGCTCTGGAAACACCATATATTTT	CASRSAGGSGNTIYF
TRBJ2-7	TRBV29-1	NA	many	TGCTCCGCCAGGGAGCAGCCTACCTCCGAGCAGTACTTC	CSAREQPTSEQYF
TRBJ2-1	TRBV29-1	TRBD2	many	TGCAGCGTTGCGGGAGGGCCTAATAATGAGCAGTTCTTC	CSVAGGPNNEQFF
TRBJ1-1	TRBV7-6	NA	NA	TGTGCCAGCAGCCTACAGGGGAACACTGAAGCTTTCTTT	CASSLQGNTEAFF
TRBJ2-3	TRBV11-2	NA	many	TGTGCCAGCAGCTTATTCCCAATTAGGGGGACAGATACGCAGTATTTT	CASSLFPIRGTDTQYF
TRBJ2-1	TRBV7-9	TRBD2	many	TGTGCCAGCAGCGGACGACTAGCGGGAGGCCCCGTAAATGAGCAGTTCTTC	CASSGRLAGGPVNEQFF
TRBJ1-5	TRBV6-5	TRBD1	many	TGTGCCAGCAGTTGGAGACAGGGCGATCAGCCCCAGCATTTT	CASSWRQGDQPQHF
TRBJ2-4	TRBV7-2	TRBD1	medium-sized	TGTGCCAGCAGCTTAGGTTCTGGATACAGGGGTTTTAACATTCAGTACTTC	CASSLGSGYRGFNIQYF
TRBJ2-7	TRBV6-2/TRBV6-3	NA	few	TGTGCCAGCAGTTACCTAGGGCGAGAGCAGTACTTC	CASSYLGREQYF
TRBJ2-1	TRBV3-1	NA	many	TGTGCCAGCAGCCGAGGCTCTAGCCCGTACAATGAGCAGTTCTTC	CASSRGSSPYNEQFF
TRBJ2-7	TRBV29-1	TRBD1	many	TGCAGCGTTGAGGTGGACAGGGGTTTCTACGAGCAGTACTTC	CSVEVDRGFYEQYF
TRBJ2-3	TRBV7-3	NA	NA	TGTGCCAGCGCTCCGGGGGACACAGATACGCAGTATTTT	CASAPGDTDTQYF
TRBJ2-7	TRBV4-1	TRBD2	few	TGCGCCAGCAGCCAAGGACTAGCGGGAGTAATATCCTACGAGCAGTACTTC	CASSQGLAGVISYEQYF
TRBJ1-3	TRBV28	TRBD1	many	TGTGCCAGCACTACTCAGGGGGGACTTGGAAACACCATATATTTT	CASTTQGGLGNTIYF
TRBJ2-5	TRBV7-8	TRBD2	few	TGTGCCAGCAGCTTTAGCGGGAGCGGCGAGACCCCGTACTTC	CASSFSGSGETPYF
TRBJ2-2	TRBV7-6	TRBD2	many	TGTGCCAGCAGCTTAAGGTCCGCTGGCGGGAGCGTCCGGGAGCTGTTTTTT	CASSLRSAGGSVRELFF
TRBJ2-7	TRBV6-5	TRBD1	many	TGTGCCAGCAGTTACGGAACAGGGGGGACCTACGAGCAGTACTTC	CASSYGTGGTYEQYF
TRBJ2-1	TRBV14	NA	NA	TGTGCCAGCGGCCGAGTGAGGAGTGGATGGGATGAGCAGTTCTTC	CASGRVRSGWDEQFF
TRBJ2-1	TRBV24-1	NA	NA	TGTGCCACCAGTGTAAATGAGCAGTTCTTC	CATSVNEQFF
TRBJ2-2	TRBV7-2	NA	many	TGTGCCAGCAGCTTAGCTATTACCGGGGAGCTGTTTTTT	CASSLAITGELFF
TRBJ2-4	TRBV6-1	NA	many	TGTGCCAGCAGTGAAACGGTCGGCACGGGCAAAAACATTCAGTACTTC	CASSETVGTGKNIQYF
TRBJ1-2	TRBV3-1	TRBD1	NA	TGTGCCAGCAGCCCAACCGGGACAGGGGACTATGGCTACACCTTC	CASSPTGTGDYGYTF
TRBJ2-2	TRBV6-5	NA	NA	TGTGCCAGCGGACCGCACACCGGGGAGCTGTTTTTT	CASGPHTGELFF
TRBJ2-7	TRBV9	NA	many	TGTGCCAGCAGCGTAGGTGGGGTGGCCTACGAGCAGTACTTC	CASSVGGVAYEQYF
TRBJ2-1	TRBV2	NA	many	TGTGCCAGCAGTGGGACAGTACCCGTCAACAATGAGCAGTTCTTC	CASSGTVPVNNEQFF
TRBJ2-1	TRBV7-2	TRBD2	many	TGTGCCAGCAGCCTAATAGGACTAGCGGGAAACAATGAGCAGTTCTTC	CASSLIGLAGNNEQFF
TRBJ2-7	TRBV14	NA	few	TGTGCCAGCAGCCCGCGAGGGACCCGTGGCGTCTACGAGCAGTACTTC	CASSPRGTRGVYEQYF
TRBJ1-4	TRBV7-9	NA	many	TGTGCCAGCAGTGATCCGGGCAATGAAAAACTGTTTTTT	CASSDPGNEKLFF
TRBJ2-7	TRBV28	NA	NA	TGTGCCAGCAGTTTCCCCAACTACGAGCAGTACTTC	CASSFPNYEQYF
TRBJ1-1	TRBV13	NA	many	TGTGCCAGCAGCTTTCTAGGGGAGGTTACTGAAGCTTTCTTT	CASSFLGEVTEAFF
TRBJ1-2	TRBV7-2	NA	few	TGTGCCAGCAGCCCGGGGGAGTCCTATGGCTACACCTTC	CASSPGESYGYTF
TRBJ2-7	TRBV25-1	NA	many	TGTGCCAGCAGTGAATATCACGGAACCTACGAGCAGTACTTC	CASSEYHGTYEQYF
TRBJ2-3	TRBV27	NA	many	TGTGCCAGCAGTTTTTTTACCGCCCCAGGCACAGATACGCAGTATTTT	CASSFFTAPGTDTQYF
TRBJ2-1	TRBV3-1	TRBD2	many	TGTGCCAGCAGCCAGCCGGGACTAGCGGGAGGAACGAGCTCCTACAATGAGCAGTTCTTC	CASSQPGLAGGTSSYNEQFF
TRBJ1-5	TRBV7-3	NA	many	TGTGCCAGCAGCTTATCAGGACTCAATCAGCCCCAGCATTTT	CASSLSGLNQPQHF